The 20 T cell receptor beta chains presented below share a single source sample, sequenced in a study of T cells in Graves' hyperthyroidism and ophthalmopathy. Amplification yielded TCR beta CDR3 regions, with RNA transcripts as the source. TCR CDR3 underwent first-round RT-PCR with the HTBI primer set. TCRdb recomputed calls from the multiplex PCR reads with MiXCR, one row per CDR3 protein. This table has nearly 750,000 distinct CDR3 sequences, approximately 40% appearing once. The sample was blood. The receptor source for this set is a woman between 35 and 50 years old with Graves' hyperthyroidism.

This clonotype was recorded many times. The chain is built from TRBV6-6 and TRBJ1-2; unclear D gene. This CDR3 region has 15 residues. Per germline, CDR1 MNHNY and CDR2 SVGAGI (reference sequence). V lost 0 bases to trimming and J lost 1 base, with 9 bases between them. Written as DNA, the CDR3 is TGTGCCAGCAGTTACTCGAGACCGCTTAACTATGGCTACACCTTC. Its translation is CASSYSRPLNYGYTF.

J is TRBJ2-5 and V is TRBV19; D uncertain. V was shortened by 9 bases and J by 7 bases, with 18 bases between the two germline ends. This CDR3 has 13 amino acids. CDR1 and CDR2 from the germline V gene are LNHDA and SQIVND (reference sequence). In DNA form, the CDR3 reads TGTGCCAGCTCACACCCTCGAATAGGGACCCAGTACTTC. As protein: CASSHPRIGTQYF. Based on the CDR3 plus reference TRBV19 and TRBJ2-5, the full variable domain is DGGITQSPKYLFRKEGQNVTLSCEQNLNHDAMYWYRQDPGQGLRLIYYSQIVNDFQKGDIAEGYSVSREKKESFPLTVTSAQKNPTAFYLCASSHPRIGTQYFGPGTRLLVL.

This chain connects TRBV5-1 to TRBJ1-1; D unclear. The V and J ends lost 0 bases and 3 bases respectively, with 15 bases between them. The CDR3 covers 16 residues. Germline V lookup: CDR1 SGHRS, CDR2 YFSETQ. CDR3 nucleotide sequence: TGCGCCAGCAGCTTGGAGGCAGCTTACATGGACACTGAAGCTTTCTTT. Protein sequence: CASSLEAAYMDTEAFF.

The J gene is TRBJ2-2, the V gene TRBV10-3; TRBD1 is a possible D gene (5 bases). This CDR3 has 18 residues. Looked up from germline, CDR1 is ENHRY and CDR2 is SYGVKD. Trimming removed 2 bases from V and 0 bases from J, with 16 bases in between. The CDR3 reads CAISEQFQGTANTGELFF. The CDR3, as DNA: TGTGCCATCAGTGAGCAGTTTCAGGGAACCGCGAACACCGGGGAGCTGTTTTTT.

This clonotype showed up many times. This chain joins TRBV10-3 and TRBJ1-2; possible D gene TRBD1, 5 bases. Germline values: CDR1 ENHRY, CDR2 SYGVKD. Trimming left V 5 bases short and J 4 bases short, with 11 bases between. The CDR3 is made up of 13 amino acids. For the CDR3, the DNA is TGTGCCATCAGTCCCGACAGTCCCTATGGCTACACCTTC. This translates into CAISPDSPYGYTF.

This clonotype has ten or more counts. Mismatch with germline at one junction end may stem from a read error. The chain links TRBV19 to TRBJ1-3; D remains unclear. The CDR3 spans 12 residues. CDR1 is LNHDA and CDR2 is SQIVND in the germline V gene (reference sequence). CDR3 sequence (DNA): TGTGCCAGTAGTTCCCCGGACGGATCCCCCAGTTTT. This sequence encodes CASSSPDGSPSF.

In its sample, this clonotype was seen many times. The CDR3 DNA follows: TGTGCCAGCAGACCCGACCAAGAGACCCAGTACTTC. Its translation is CASRPDQETQYF. The chain uses TRBV2 and TRBJ2-5, with D unresolved. Germline CDR1 and CDR2: SNHLY and FYNNEI. V was trimmed by 6 bases and J by 0 bases, leaving 5 bases between them. The CDR3 runs 12 residues.

The chain recombines TRBV7-2 with TRBJ2-7, with D perhaps matching TRBD2 (6 bases). Germline CDR1 is SGHTA and CDR2 is FQGNSA. Between the trimmed V and J ends, which lost 4 bases and 3 bases, there was a span of 16 bases. This CDR3 has 15 residues. The CDR3 DNA follows: TGTGCCAGCAGCTCCCCCGGGACTCACAACTACGAGCAGTACTTC. This encodes CASSSPGTHNYEQYF.

This clonotype was found a few times. The chain couples TRBV19 to TRBJ1-5; TRBD1 matches at 8 bases. CDR1 and CDR2 (germline): LNHDA, SQIVND (reference sequence). The CDR3 is 15 amino acids. With 5 bases clipped from V and 5 bases from J, the junction kept 8 bases outside the gene matches. CDR3 residues: CASSAQGAHHQPQHF. CDR3 sequence (DNA): TGTGCCAGTAGTGCCCAGGGGGCGCACCATCAGCCCCAGCATTTT.

This clonotype was detected many times. V gene TRBV20-1 combines with J gene TRBJ2-7; 8 positions agree with TRBD1. V trimming: 6 bases; J trimming: 3 bases; junction bases outside the gene matches: 13. CDR1 and CDR2 (germline): DFQATT, SNEGSKA (reference sequence). The CDR3 contains 15 residues. CDR3 bases: TGCAGTGCCGAGCGGACCGACAGGGGACTCTACGAGCAGTACTTC. Its protein is CSAERTDRGLYEQYF.

Concerning this clonotype: A read error may explain this, as a much larger clone is one base away. The V call is TRBV13, the J call TRBJ1-1; perhaps TRBD1 as D (6 bases). The CDR3 extends over 16 amino acids. From germline, CDR1 is PRHDT and CDR2 FYEKMQ (reference sequence). The DNA of the CDR3 is TGTGCCAGCAGCCCGCCACTGGGACACCTGAACACTGAAGCTCTCTTT. Amino acid sequence: CASSPPLGHLNTEALF.

The chain recombines TRBV5-1 with TRBJ2-2; TRBD2 matches 8 bases. With 6 bases clipped from V and 2 bases from J, the junction kept 18 bases outside the gene matches. CDR1 is SGHRS and CDR2 is YFSETQ in the germline V gene. This CDR3 is built from 19 residues. The CDR3 DNA reads TGCGCCAGCAAGTTAGCGGGACTCGATGGAGGTTTAAACACCGGGGAGCTGTTTTTT. It codes for CASKLAGLDGGLNTGELFF.

This chain connects TRBV7-9 to TRBJ2-5; weak D call: TRBD1 (6 bases). V lost 4 bases and J lost 3, with 12 bases in between. Germline CDR1 is SEHNR and CDR2 is FQNEAQ (reference sequence). The CDR3 totals 14 residues. The CDR3 spells CASSSPQGKETQYF. CDR3 nucleotides: TGTGCCAGCAGCTCACCACAGGGAAAAGAGACCCAGTACTTC.

The rearrangement links TRBV7-6 to TRBJ1-4; TRBD1 matches at 9 bases. The V and J ends lost 5 bases and 8 bases, in that order; junction bases with no gene match: 3. This CDR3 region has 13 residues. Germline-derived CDR1 and CDR2 are SGHVS and FNYEAQ. The CDR3 protein is CASSEQGAEKLFF. The CDR3, as DNA: TGTGCCAGCAGCGAACAGGGGGCCGAAAAACTGTTTTTT.

This clonotype was found a few times. The rearrangement links TRBV5-1 to TRBJ1-2, with 9 bases fitting TRBD1. Germline V CDR1 and CDR2: SGHRS, YFSETQ. The CDR3 is made up of 15 amino acids. The junction had 9 bases not matched to a gene; V was cut back by 6 bases and J by 3 bases. In DNA form, the CDR3 reads TGCGCCAGCAAACTATTACAGGGGGCGGACTATGGCTACACCTTC. Translated, it gives CASKLLQGADYGYTF.

A remark on this clonotype: This may be a read error, as it is one base from a much larger clone. CDR3 bases: TGTGCCAGCAGTGAAGAGGCAGGGAATTATGAAGCTTTCTTT. Amino acid sequence: CASSEEAGNYEAFF. The chain combines TRBV2 with TRBJ1-1; possible D gene TRBD1, 5 bases. The CDR3 has 14 residues. The germline V and J ends were trimmed by 1 base and 7 bases, with 13 bases remaining between them. Looked up from germline, CDR1 is SNHLY and CDR2 is FYNNEI.

This clonotype was counted many times. The chain recombines TRBV19 with TRBJ1-1; TRBD1 is a possible D gene (6 bases). The CDR3 has 15 residues. Germline lookup yields CDR1 LNHDA and CDR2 SQIVND (reference sequence). The V end lost 3 bases, the J end lost 1 base, and 12 bases lay between the germline ends. Here the CDR3 reads CASSMAGAGNTEAFF. The CDR3 DNA sequence: TGTGCCAGTAGTATGGCAGGGGCGGGGAACACTGAAGCTTTCTTT.

This clonotype was recorded at least ten times. This chain connects TRBV19 to TRBJ1-5, with 7 bases aligning to TRBD1. Germline lookup yields CDR1 LNHDA and CDR2 SQIVND (reference sequence). The CDR3 is 14 amino acids. V dropped 7 bases and J dropped 3; count of bases not matched to a gene: 6. The CDR3 is CASTPGQHNQPQHF. The CDR3 DNA reads TGTGCCAGTACCCCGGGACAGCACAATCAGCCCCAGCATTTT. The whole variable domain, filled in from reference TRBV19 and TRBJ1-5, reads DGGITQSPKYLFRKEGQNVTLSCEQNLNHDAMYWYRQDPGQGLRLIYYSQIVNDFQKGDIAEGYSVSREKKESFPLTVTSAQKNPTAFYLCASTPGQHNQPQHFGDGTRLSIL.

This chain joins TRBV3-1 and TRBJ1-3; TRBD1 is a possible D gene (5 bases). The CDR3 has 17 amino acids. V dropped 2 bases and J dropped 3 bases, with 17 bases sitting between them. Looked up from germline, CDR1 is LGHDT and CDR2 is YNNKEL (reference sequence). The CDR3 loop is CASSQLTLGTGGNTIYF. The DNA for the CDR3 is TGTGCCAGCAGCCAACTCACCCTCGGTACAGGTGGAAACACCATATATTTT.

The V call is TRBV29-1, the J call TRBJ1-1, with a tentative D call TRBD1 (5 bases). This CDR3 has 13 residues. The V end was cut by 8 bases, the J end by 3 bases, with 16 bases between. Germline V gives CDR1 SQVTM, CDR2 ANQGSEA. CDR3 loop: CSQSYGTYTEAFF. In nucleotides, the CDR3 is TGCAGCCAGTCCTATGGGACCTACACTGAAGCTTTCTTT.